These 30 T cell receptor beta chains were sequenced from one sample in a study of cytomegalovirus exposure and HLA in healthy donors. The primer mix had 60 Vbeta and 13 Jbeta primers. Repertoires were generated with immunoSEQ multiplex PCR, while TCRdb's copy carries only in-frame clones and drops some. The sample records approximately 40,000 clones, 66% being singletons. The specimen sequenced was PBMCs. The receptors stem from a man aged 50 or older in good health and CMV-seropositive.

The V gene is TRBV7-9, the J gene TRBJ1-4; D may be TRBD1 (6 bases). V was shortened by 5 bases and J by 8 bases, with 18 bases between the two germline ends. Germline V lookup: CDR1 SEHNR, CDR2 FQNEAQ (reference sequence). The CDR3 has 15 amino acids. The CDR3: CASSQPTGYAEKLFF. The CDR3 region has the DNA TGTGCCAGCAGCCAACCGACAGGATACGCCGAAAAACTGTTTTTT.

This clone was detected once. This chain uses TRBV6-5 with TRBJ1-1; a possible D gene is TRBD1 (5 bases). V lost 7 bases and J 3 bases, leaving 9 bases between the germline ends. CDR3 length: 12 amino acids. From germline, CDR1 is MNHEY and CDR2 SVGAGI. CDR3 in DNA: TGTGCCAGCAAGGAAGGGGACACTGAAGCTTTCTTT. It specifies CASKEGDTEAFF.

This clone was observed once. The chain couples TRBV2 to TRBJ2-3; TRBD2 agrees at 8 bases. V was pared by 0 bases and J by 3 bases, with 8 bases of the junction left unmatched. Germline V gene lookup returns CDR1 SNHLY and CDR2 FYNNEI. CDR3 length: 17 residues. CDR3 sequence: CASSEAKRPGGTDTQYF. The CDR3 DNA reads as TGTGCCAGCAGTGAAGCGAAGAGGCCGGGGGGGACAGATACGCAGTATTTT.

The rearrangement joins TRBV7-8 to TRBJ1-2; 8 bases are a match to TRBD1. The germline V gene has CDR1 SGHVS and CDR2 FQNEAQ. Unmatched junction bases numbered 3, after V lost 3 bases and J lost 9 bases. CDR3 length: 12 residues. The CDR3 DNA follows: TGTGCCAGCAGCTTCGACAGGGGTAGCTACACCTTC. It is translated as CASSFDRGSYTF. Together with reference TRBV7-8 and TRBJ1-2, the CDR3 gives the full variable domain: GAGVSQSPRYKVAKRGQDVALRCDPISGHVSLFWYQQALGQGPEFLTYFQNEAQLDKSGLPSDRFFAERPEGSVSTLKIQRTQQEDSAVYLCASSFDRGSYTFGSGTRLTVV.

For the CDR3, the DNA is TGTGCCAGCAGCTCCTTCCGGAGGGGGCCCTACAATGAGCAGTTCTTC. This translates into CASSSFRRGPYNEQFF. The chain couples TRBV7-9 to TRBJ2-1; TRBD1 is a possible D gene (7 bases). Trimming removed 4 bases at V and 2 bases at J, with 15 bases between. The germline V gene has CDR1 SEHNR and CDR2 FQNEAQ (reference sequence). The CDR3 has 16 residues.

This clone was seen a handful of times. The chain couples TRBV7-3 to TRBJ1-5; 11 nucleotides agree with TRBD1. J gave up 5 bases and V 6 bases, and 3 bases lay outside the gene matches. CDR1 is SGHTA, CDR2 FQGTGA, per germline. The CDR3 is 14 amino acids. CDR3 nucleotide sequence: TGTGCCAGCAGACGGACAGGGGGCCATCAGCCCCAGCATTTT. This encodes CASRRTGGHQPQHF.

The CDR3 DNA is TGCGCCAGCAGCTTGAGGCCAGGGGATATTAGTACCCACTCCTACGAGCAGTACTTC. It translates to CASSLRPGDISTHSYEQYF. The gene calls are TRBV5-1 and TRBJ2-7, with a tentative D call TRBD1 (6 bases). Per germline, CDR1 SGHRS and CDR2 YFSETQ. V lost 1 base to trimming and J lost 0 bases, with 23 bases between them. The CDR3 covers 19 residues.

Comment on this clone: Other DNA sequences of this sample code for an identical CDR3. The chain is built from TRBV29-1 and TRBJ1-2; a weak D match, TRBD1 (6 bases). Germline CDR1 reads SQVTM; CDR2 reads ANQGSEA. Trimming cost V 0 bases and J 4 bases, with 12 bases left between them. The CDR3 is 14 residues long. CDR3 bases: TGCAGCGTTGAAGATCTTCGGGGGGCCTATGGCTACACCTTC. This gives the protein CSVEDLRGAYGYTF. Full variable domain (remainder filled in from reference TRBV29-1 and TRBJ1-2): SAVISQKPSRDICQRGTSLTIQCQVDSQVTMMFWYRQQPGQSLTLIATANQGSEATYESGFVIDKFPISRPNLTFSTLTVSNMSPEDSSIYLCSVEDLRGAYGYTFGSGTRLTVV.

V usage is TRBV7-3 and J usage is TRBJ2-3; maybe TRBD2 (6 bases). This CDR3 spans 15 amino acids. CDR1 and CDR2 from the germline V gene are SGHTA and FQGTGA. Between the trimmed V and J ends, which lost 5 bases and 1 base, there was a span of 13 bases. The CDR3 sequence: CASSPSAGRTDTQYF. The CDR3, as DNA: TGTGCCAGCAGCCCTTCCGCGGGGCGCACAGATACGCAGTATTTT.

This chain links TRBV12-5 with TRBJ2-2; D is undetermined. This CDR3 has 15 residues. Germline V gives CDR1 LGHNT, CDR2 FRNRAP. V was trimmed by 3 bases and J by 6 bases, leaving 14 bases between them. This CDR3 is CASGLGGSRAGELFF. The DNA for the CDR3 is TGTGCTAGTGGTTTAGGTGGCTCCCGGGCCGGGGAGCTGTTTTTT.

The chain combines TRBV5-4 with TRBJ2-1; 12 bases agree with TRBD2. V trimming: 3 bases; J trimming: 7 bases; junction bases outside the gene matches: 11. Germline lookup yields CDR1 SGHNT and CDR2 YYREEE (reference sequence). The CDR3 covers 17 residues. The CDR3 DNA sequence: TGTGCCAGCAGCTCAAGGTTGGCTAGCGGGGGGGCGAATGAGCAGTTCTTC. Translating gives CASSSRLASGGANEQFF.

This clone was seen only once. This chain joins TRBV2 and TRBJ1-6; no clear D. Germline CDR1 is SNHLY and CDR2 is FYNNEI. The CDR3 consists of 14 residues. V was pared by 7 bases and J by 4 bases, with 11 bases between. CDR3 bases: TGTGCCAGCAACGAGGGCTCGTATAATTCACCCCTCCACTTT. It codes for CASNEGSYNSPLHF.

V usage is TRBV19 and J usage is TRBJ2-7, with 8 bases that match TRBD2. The germline CDR1 and CDR2 sequences are LNHDA and SQIVND (reference sequence). V trimming: 5 bases; J trimming: 6 bases; junction bases outside the gene matches: 12. The CDR3 runs to 15 residues. As DNA, the CDR3 is TGTGCCAGTAGTTCACGGACGGGGGGGCCTAGCGAGCAGTACTTC. Its translation: CASSSRTGGPSEQYF.

This clone counts as medium-sized (0.01 to 0.1%). V gene TRBV13 combines with J gene TRBJ1-1; TRBD1 aligns across 9 bases. The length of the CDR3 is 14 residues. Germline loops: CDR1 PRHDT, CDR2 FYEKMQ (reference sequence). V was clipped by 0 bases and J by 4 bases; unmatched bases: 0. CDR3 DNA sequence: TGTGCCAGCAGCTTAGGGACAGGGGGCACTGAAGCTTTCTTT. The encoded protein is CASSLGTGGTEAFF.

The V and J genes are TRBV5-1 and TRBJ2-7, with 10 nucleotides matching TRBD1. The CDR3 loop spans 14 amino acids. V lost 4 bases to trimming and J lost 3 bases; unmatched junction nucleotides: 4. Germline-derived CDR1 and CDR2 are SGHRS and YFSETQ. The CDR3 DNA follows: TGCGCCAGCAGCGTTCGGGACAGGGGCTACGAGCAGTACTTC. This gives the protein CASSVRDRGYEQYF.

The rearrangement links TRBV28 to TRBJ2-7; 8 nucleotides line up with TRBD2. This CDR3 spans 16 amino acids. Trimming took 5 bases from V and 2 from J; bases not matched to a gene: 11. The germline V gene has CDR1 MDHEN and CDR2 SYDVKM. In nucleotides, the CDR3 is TGTGCCAGCAGTCCGGGGGGCGGGGGGAATACCTACGAGCAGTACTTC. It encodes CASSPGGGGNTYEQYF.

V gene TRBV28 combines with J gene TRBJ2-7; 7 positions agree with TRBD2. This CDR3 comprises 15 residues. V dropped 2 bases and J dropped 0; count of bases not matched to a gene: 4. Looked up from germline, CDR1 is MDHEN and CDR2 is SYDVKM. CDR3 sequence (DNA): TGTGCCAGCAGTTTAGGCCGGGGGGTCTCCTACGAGCAGTACTTC. Encoded protein: CASSLGRGVSYEQYF.

J is TRBJ1-1 and V is TRBV5-4; possibly TRBD1 for D (6 bases). In germline, CDR1 is SGHNT, CDR2 YYREEE (reference sequence). V lost 3 bases, J lost 1 base, and 10 bases lay in between. This CDR3 has 14 amino acids. CDR3 loop: CASSWKGGNTEAFF. The CDR3 DNA follows: TGTGCCAGCAGCTGGAAAGGGGGGAACACTGAAGCTTTCTTT.

The chain combines TRBV5-1 with TRBJ1-4; TRBD1 matches at 8 bases. V dropped 1 base and J dropped 6; count of bases not matched to a gene: 5. CDR1 is SGHRS, CDR2 YFSETQ, per germline. The CDR3 is 15 amino acids. In nucleotides, the CDR3 is TGCGCCAGCAGCTTGTGGGCAGGGGGCGATGAAAAACTGTTTTTT. Translated: CASSLWAGGDEKLFF.

The rearrangement joins TRBV18 to TRBJ2-7; maybe TRBD2 (7 bases). The CDR3 has 15 residues. Germline values: CDR1 KGHSH, CDR2 LQKENI. V gave up 3 bases and J gave up 0 bases, with 12 bases separating them. In DNA form, the CDR3 reads TGTGCCAGCTCACCGCAGCGGGACACCTCCTACGAGCAGTACTTC. Translating it yields CASSPQRDTSYEQYF.

The chain recombines TRBV9 with TRBJ2-1, with D perhaps TRBD1 (5 bases). The V gene lost 0 bases and the J gene lost 12 bases, with 19 bases spanning the gap. The length of the CDR3 is 15 residues. The germline V gene encodes CDR1 SGDLS and CDR2 YYNGEE. DNA of the CDR3: TGTGCCAGCAGCGTAGACCCTGACAGTATCAAGGGGCAGTTCTTC. It yields the protein CASSVDPDSIKGQFF. Complete variable domain (other parts from reference TRBV9 and TRBJ2-1): DSGVTQTPKHLITATGQRVTLRCSPRSGDLSVYWYQQSLDQGLQFLIQYYNGEERAKGNILERFSAQQFPDLHSELNLSSLELGDSALYFCASSVDPDSIKGQFFGPGTRLTVL.

The chain joins TRBV10-3 to TRBJ2-6; D is possibly TRBD1 (6 bases). V gave up 6 bases and J gave up 0 bases, with 12 bases separating them. From germline, CDR1 is ENHRY and CDR2 SYGVKD. The CDR3 loop spans 16 amino acids. CDR3 DNA sequence: TGTGCCATCAGAACAGGGCCTCTCTCTGGGGCCAACGTCCTGACTTTC. Its protein product is CAIRTGPLSGANVLTF.

The chain uses TRBV7-2 and TRBJ2-7, with 9 bases fitting TRBD1. Germline loops: CDR1 SGHTA, CDR2 FQGNSA. V was clipped by 1 base and J by 2 bases; unmatched bases: 12. The CDR3 is made up of 18 amino acids. CDR3 sequence: CASSLGLPTGGLTYEQYF. The CDR3 DNA is TGTGCCAGCAGCTTAGGGCTCCCGACAGGGGGGCTTACCTACGAGCAGTACTTC.

A remark on this clone: The conserved closing phenylalanine or tryptophan is absent in this CDR3, likely reflecting a read error. This chain joins TRBV5-4 and TRBJ2-6; D is unresolved. V was cut by 4 bases and J by 2 bases, with 19 bases left in between. CDR1 and CDR2 (germline): SGHNT, YYREEE (reference sequence). The CDR3 consists of 18 residues. CDR3 bases: TGTGCCAGCAGCCCCTTCAGGCACCCTATTACTGGGGCCAACGTCCTGACTGTC. It encodes CASSPFRHPITGANVLTV.

The CDR3 spells CASRGAQGANQPQHF. The CDR3 region has the DNA TGTGCCAGCAGAGGGGCTCAGGGGGCAAATCAGCCCCAGCATTTT. This rearrangement joins TRBV2 to TRBJ1-5, with 8 bases that match TRBD1. V lost 6 bases and J lost 4; bases outside the gene matches: 8. CDR1 is SNHLY and CDR2 is FYNNEI in the germline V gene. This CDR3 region has 15 residues.

J is TRBJ1-5 and V is TRBV28, with D perhaps matching TRBD1 (5 bases). Germline loops: CDR1 MDHEN, CDR2 SYDVKM. This CDR3 has 14 amino acids. The V end was cut by 6 bases, the J end by 3 bases, with 12 bases between. The CDR3 nucleotides are TGTGCCAGCAGGGGGACTGAGATCAATCAGCCCCAGCATTTT. Its protein product is CASRGTEINQPQHF.

This clone was picked up a small number of times. The rearrangement uses TRBV9 and TRBJ2-1; TRBD1 is a possible D gene (5 bases). Trimming cost V 3 bases and J 3 bases, with 10 bases left between them. Germline lookup yields CDR1 SGDLS and CDR2 YYNGEE. The CDR3 loop spans 14 amino acids. The CDR3 coding sequence is TGTGCCAGCAGCGCCTCGACAGACTACAATGAGCAGTTCTTC. Protein: CASSASTDYNEQFF.

The V gene is TRBV25-1, the J gene TRBJ2-1; 7 bases agree with TRBD1. Per the germline V gene, CDR1 is MGHDK and CDR2 is SYGVNS. V shed 6 bases and J 5 bases; nucleotides not matched to a gene: 4. CDR3 size: 13 residues. The CDR3 here is CASSRDRNNEQFF. The CDR3, as DNA: TGTGCCAGCAGCCGGGACAGAAACAATGAGCAGTTCTTC.

The chain combines TRBV6-5 with TRBJ2-1, with TRBD1 identical over 10 bases. Trimming cost V 4 bases and J 8 bases; bases outside gene matches: 5. The CDR3 extends over 14 amino acids. Germline assignment: CDR1 MNHEY and CDR2 SVGAGI. The DNA of the CDR3 is TGTGCCAGCAGTTTGACAGGGGGCAGGGATGAGCAGTTCTTC. Its translation is CASSLTGGRDEQFF.

This clone has more than one count but fewer than ten. The chain couples TRBV4-2 to TRBJ2-3; 15 positions agree with TRBD2. Germline CDR1 is LGHNA and CDR2 is YNFKEQ. The trim removed 1 base at V and 4 bases at J, leaving 0 bases unmatched. This CDR3 contains 16 residues. Here the CDR3 DNA reads TGTGCCAGCAGCCAAGGGACTAGCGGGGGGGCAGATACGCAGTATTTT. This sequence encodes CASSQGTSGGADTQYF.